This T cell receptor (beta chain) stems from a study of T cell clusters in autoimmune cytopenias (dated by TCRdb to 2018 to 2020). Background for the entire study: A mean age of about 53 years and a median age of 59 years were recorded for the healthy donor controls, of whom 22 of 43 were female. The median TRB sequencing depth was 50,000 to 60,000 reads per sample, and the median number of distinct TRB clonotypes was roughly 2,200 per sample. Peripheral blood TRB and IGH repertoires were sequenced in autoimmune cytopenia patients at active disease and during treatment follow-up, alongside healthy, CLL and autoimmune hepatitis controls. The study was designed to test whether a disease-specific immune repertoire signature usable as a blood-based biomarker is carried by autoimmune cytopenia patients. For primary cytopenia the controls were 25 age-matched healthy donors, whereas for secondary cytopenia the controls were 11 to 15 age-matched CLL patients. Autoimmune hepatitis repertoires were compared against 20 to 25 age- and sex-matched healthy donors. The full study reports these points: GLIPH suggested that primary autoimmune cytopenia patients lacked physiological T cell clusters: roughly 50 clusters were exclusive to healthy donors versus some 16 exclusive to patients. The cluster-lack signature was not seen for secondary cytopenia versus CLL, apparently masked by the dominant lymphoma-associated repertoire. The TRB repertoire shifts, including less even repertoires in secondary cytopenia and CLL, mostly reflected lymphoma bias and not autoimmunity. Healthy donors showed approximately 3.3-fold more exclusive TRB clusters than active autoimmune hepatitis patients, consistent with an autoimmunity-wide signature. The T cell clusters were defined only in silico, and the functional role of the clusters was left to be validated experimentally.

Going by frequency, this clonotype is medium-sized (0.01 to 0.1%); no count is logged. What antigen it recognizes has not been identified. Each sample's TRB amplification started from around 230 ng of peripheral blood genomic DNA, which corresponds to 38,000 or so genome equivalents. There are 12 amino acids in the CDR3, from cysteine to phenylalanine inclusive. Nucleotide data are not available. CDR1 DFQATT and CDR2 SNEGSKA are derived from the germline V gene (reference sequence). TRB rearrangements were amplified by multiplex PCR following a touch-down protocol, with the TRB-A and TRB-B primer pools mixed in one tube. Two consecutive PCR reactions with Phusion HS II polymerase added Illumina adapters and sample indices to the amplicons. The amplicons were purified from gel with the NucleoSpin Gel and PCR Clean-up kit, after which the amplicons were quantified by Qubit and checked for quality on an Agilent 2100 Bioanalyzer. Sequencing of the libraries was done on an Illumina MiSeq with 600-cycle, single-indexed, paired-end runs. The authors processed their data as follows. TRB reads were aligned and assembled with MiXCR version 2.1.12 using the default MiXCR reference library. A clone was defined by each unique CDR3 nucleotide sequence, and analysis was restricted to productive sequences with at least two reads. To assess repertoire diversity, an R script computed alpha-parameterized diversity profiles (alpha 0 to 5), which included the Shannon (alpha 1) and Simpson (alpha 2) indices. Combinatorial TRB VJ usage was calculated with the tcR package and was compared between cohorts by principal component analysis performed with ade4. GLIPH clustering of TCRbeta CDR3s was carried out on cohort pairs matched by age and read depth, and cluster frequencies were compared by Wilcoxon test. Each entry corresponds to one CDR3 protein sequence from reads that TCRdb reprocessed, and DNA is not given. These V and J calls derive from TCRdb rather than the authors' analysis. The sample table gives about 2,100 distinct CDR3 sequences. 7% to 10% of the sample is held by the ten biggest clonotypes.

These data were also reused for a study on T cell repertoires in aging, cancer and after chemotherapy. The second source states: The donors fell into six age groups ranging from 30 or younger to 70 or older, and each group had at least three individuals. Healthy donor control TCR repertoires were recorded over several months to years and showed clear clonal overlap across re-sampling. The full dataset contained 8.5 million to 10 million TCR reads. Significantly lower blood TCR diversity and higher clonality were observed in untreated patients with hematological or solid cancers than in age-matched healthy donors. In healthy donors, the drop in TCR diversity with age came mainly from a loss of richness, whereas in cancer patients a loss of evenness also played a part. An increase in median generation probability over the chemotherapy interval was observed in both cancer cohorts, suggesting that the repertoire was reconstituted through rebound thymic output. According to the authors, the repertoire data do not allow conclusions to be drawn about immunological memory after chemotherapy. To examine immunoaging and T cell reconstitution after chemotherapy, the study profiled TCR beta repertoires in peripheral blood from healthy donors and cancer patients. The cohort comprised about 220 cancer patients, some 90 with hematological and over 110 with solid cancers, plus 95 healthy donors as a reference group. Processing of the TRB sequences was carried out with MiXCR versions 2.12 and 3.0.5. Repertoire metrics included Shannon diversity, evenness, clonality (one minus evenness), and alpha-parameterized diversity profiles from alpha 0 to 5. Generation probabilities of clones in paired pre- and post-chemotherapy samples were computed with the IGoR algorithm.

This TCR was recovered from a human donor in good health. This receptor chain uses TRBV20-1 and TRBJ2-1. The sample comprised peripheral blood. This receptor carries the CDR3 CSARANPYEQFF.